This record covers a single T cell receptor (beta chain). Only in-frame clones appear in the TCRdb table, and some are missing; sequencing was by immunoSEQ multiplex PCR. The sample has approximately 28,000 clones; under 80% are singletons. The CDR3 sequence is 12 residues long. V was cut by 7 bases and J by 8 bases, with 14 bases left in between. Looked up from germline, CDR1 is MNHEY and CDR2 is SVGAGI. The sample comes from a study of PD-1 blockade in classical Hodgkin lymphoma. The time point was: cycle 4 day 1 (C4D1), after more than five weeks of nivolumab. Relapse was seen in all patients after autologous stem cell transplantation, and brentuximab vedotin exposure was variable. Magnetic negative selection purified CD4+ T cells from thawed PBMCs.

The genes are TRBV6-5 and TRBJ1-2, with D perhaps TRBD1 (5 bases). The receptor was derived from a human donor with classical Hodgkin lymphoma. Source: CD4+ T cells from blood, taken before the fourth cycle of nivolumab. CDR3 nucleotide sequence: TGTGCCAGCACTAGGGACCGTTGGGGCTACACCTTC. The encoded protein is CASTRDRWGYTF.